This T cell receptor beta chain was captured in a study of T cell changes during pregnancy in multiple sclerosis (dated by TCRdb to about 2019). With respect to the entire study: Changes in the T cell repertoire over the course of pregnancy were examined in this study in women with multiple sclerosis.

Via the germline V gene (reference sequence), CDR1 is GTSNPN and CDR2 SVGIG. The CDR3 contains 16 residues, cysteine and phenylalanine counted. Kept here is only the CDR3 DNA, which spans 48 bases and is read in frame from base 1. V is cut back by 2 bases and J by 4 bases, with 9 bases in the junction unmatched. The library came from the immunoSEQ multiplex PCR assay. TCRdb mirrors the immuneACCESS table, restricted to in-frame sequences. Some clones are absent from its copies; in checked studies, under half trace to an unresolved V gene, and the reason for the others is unknown. This sample gives some 64,000 clones in total; 90% to 95% of them show up just once. The top ten constitute more than 1.1% of the sample. A few counts support this clone. This clone's antigen is unknown. No much larger clone exists at a distance of one base, and base qualities are not known.

Rearrangement joined TRBV30 to TRBJ2-3, with 10 middle bases fitting TRBD2. The TCR was taken from a female donor with multiple sclerosis, enrolled in a pregnancy study. The source was peripheral blood, collected after pregnancy. The CDR3 reads CAWSTGLAGAADTQYF. DNA sequence: TGTGCCTGGAGTACCGGGCTAGCGGGGGCGGCAGATACGCAGTATTTT.